These T cell receptor beta chains were read from a single sample in a study of T cell repertoires in cytomegalovirus infection. Their antigen targets remain unknown. TCRdb reprocessed the reads with MiXCR, giving one entry per CDR3 protein. The sample yields more than 300,000 distinct CDR3 sequences, about 34% seen once. The sequencing used cultured PBMCs, collected from culture after CMV antigen stimulation. All receptors come from a human donor in good health (CMV status not recorded). Some clones in this sample may be carry-over from other donors' samples. Each CDR3 is given with its conserved first and last residue. D genes are given only for firm matches. Size is omitted from some rows. Given values are once, few, many or a class for expanded clones.

TGTGCCAGTAGACCCCGGGACGCAACTAATGAAAAACTGTTTTTT,CASRPRDATNEKLFF,.,TRBV19,few,TRBJ1-4,15
TGTGCCAGCAGTTTTACGCGGACAGGGAGTTCATACGCTTTCTTT,CASSFTRTGSSYAFF,TRBD1,TRBV27,.,TRBJ1-1,15
TGCAGTGCTAGAGTAGGCGAGTATAGCAATCAGCCCCAGCATTTT,CSARVGEYSNQPQHF,.,TRBV20-1,few,TRBJ1-5,15
TGTGCCAGCAGCTTAGCTATGGTGGACGAGACCCAGTACTTC,CASSLAMVDETQYF,.,TRBV7-2,.,TRBJ2-5,14
TGTGCCAGCAGCTTTATTGGCGGGAGCTCCTACGAGCAGTACTTC,CASSFIGGSSYEQYF,TRBD2,TRBV11-2,.,TRBJ2-7,15
TGTGCCAGCAGTTTGGTGGGGGCGGATGAAGCTTTCTTT,CASSLVGADEAFF,.,TRBV28,.,TRBJ1-1,13
TGTGCCAGCTCACCACCCTACCGGGACAGACCCTACAATGAGCAGTTCTTC,CASSPPYRDRPYNEQFF,TRBD1,TRBV18,.,TRBJ2-1,17
TGTGCCAGCAGCTGGGAAGCAGCTAGCACAGATACGCAGTATTTT,CASSWEAASTDTQYF,.,TRBV6-2/TRBV6-3,few,TRBJ2-3,15
TGTGCCTGGAGTGTAGGGGTTGGAGTAGTCAACAATGAGCAGTTCTTC,CAWSVGVGVVNNEQFF,.,TRBV30,.,TRBJ2-1,16
TGTGCCAGCAGTTGGGACAGGGGCGACAATGAGCAGTTCTTC,CASSWDRGDNEQFF,TRBD1,TRBV6-2/TRBV6-3,.,TRBJ2-1,14
TGTGCCAGCAGCTCCCCCAATCATAACACTGAAGCTTTCTTT,CASSSPNHNTEAFF,.,TRBV27,.,TRBJ1-1,14
TGTGCCAGCAGCTTAGACCAGGAATTTCAGCAGTTCTTC,CASSLDQEFQQFF,.,TRBV7-2,many,TRBJ2-1,13
TGTGCCAGTAGTCCTCCGGCCCACCAGCCCCAGCATTTT,CASSPPAHQPQHF,.,TRBV19,.,TRBJ1-5,13
TGTGCCAGCAGTACCATGGGGAGTGAAGCTTTCTTT,CASSTMGSEAFF,.,TRBV27,.,TRBJ1-1,12
TGCGCCAGCAGCCAAGAGGGGACTCCCTACAATGAGCAGTTCTTC,CASSQEGTPYNEQFF,.,TRBV4-3,many,TRBJ2-1,15
TGTGCCAGCAGTTACTCGATCGTGGAAACTGAAGCTTTCTTT,CASSYSIVETEAFF,.,TRBV6-6,few,TRBJ1-1,14
TGCGCCAGCAGCCAAGTCTCTAGCGGGAGTAGCACAGATACGCAGTATTTT,CASSQVSSGSSTDTQYF,TRBD2,TRBV4-1,.,TRBJ2-3,17
TGTGCCACCAGTGATTTGGTGAGACATGGGAACACCGGGGAGCTGTTTTTT,CATSDLVRHGNTGELFF,.,TRBV24-1,many,TRBJ2-2,17
TGCAGTGCTAGAGGTGAAGGGAGCTACACCTTC,CSARGEGSYTF,.,TRBV20-1,few,TRBJ1-2,11
TGTGCCAGCAACCCCAATCGGGCCAGTGCATACACCGGGGAGCTGTTTTTT,CASNPNRASAYTGELFF,.,TRBV7-2,many,TRBJ2-2,17
TGTGCCAGCAGCCACAGGGGACCGGAGAGGACCGGGGAGCTGTTTTTT,CASSHRGPERTGELFF,TRBD1,TRBV11-2,.,TRBJ2-2,16
TGTGCCAGCAGCCAAGAGTCTAGCGGGAGGGCCGCGCAGTATTTT,CASSQESSGRAAQYF,TRBD2,TRBV4-2,.,TRBJ2-3,15
TGTGCCAGCAGTTTGACCAGACAAGAGACCCAGTACTTC,CASSLTRQETQYF,.,TRBV6-1,.,TRBJ2-5,13
TGTGCCAGCAACCGAGGGGGCGGGAGCAATGAGCAGTTCTTC,CASNRGGGSNEQFF,.,TRBV7-2,many,TRBJ2-1,14
TGCGCCAGCAGCTCGGGACTAGCGGGGCGCAATGAGCAGTTCTTC,CASSSGLAGRNEQFF,TRBD2,TRBV5-1,.,TRBJ2-1,15
TGTGCCAGCACCCAGCGGCGCACGGACTCTGGAAACACCATATATTTT,CASTQRRTDSGNTIYF,.,TRBV11-2,.,TRBJ1-3,16
TGTGCCAGCAGCCATTGGTCCAAAGAGGGCTACACCTTC,CASSHWSKEGYTF,.,TRBV14,few,TRBJ1-2,13
TGCGCCAGCAGCTGGACTAGCGGGATTCGGAATGAGCAGTTCTTC,CASSWTSGIRNEQFF,TRBD2,TRBV5-1,.,TRBJ2-1,15
TGTGCCAGTAACCAGGGGGCGATTGGGGCCAACGTCCTGACTTTC,CASNQGAIGANVLTF,TRBD1,TRBV19,.,TRBJ2-6,15
TGCAGCGTTGAAGATCTTCTACAGGGGGCCACCTGGGGGTATGGCTACACCTTC,CSVEDLLQGATWGYGYTF,TRBD1,TRBV29-1,.,TRBJ1-2,18
TGTGCCAGCAGTCGGTCGGCTACTACTGGGGTGAGAAAACTGTTTTTT,CASSRSATTGVRKLFF,.,TRBV27,.,TRBJ1-4,16
TGTGCCAGCAGCGGCCGGAGGGACCGCCACCCTGGGAACACCGGGGAGCTGTTTTTT,CASSGRRDRHPGNTGELFF,.,TRBV9,.,TRBJ2-2,19